A selection of T cell receptor beta chains follows, all from one sample in a study of cytomegalovirus exposure and HLA in healthy donors. The repertoire was sequenced with immunoSEQ multiplex PCR; TCRdb's copy has only in-frame clones and lacks some. Seen here are 180,000 or so clones, roughly 80% observed once, and the top ten hold more than 1.5%. The specimen sequenced was PBMCs. These receptor sequences come from a man between 40 and 49 years old in good health and CMV-seronegative. Both conserved end residues are part of each CDR3. Fields, in order: clone size, V gene, D gene, J gene, CDR3 DNA, CDR3 protein. The D gene is left open where the match is weak. A clone size is listed for some rows: how often the clone was seen (once, few, many), or a class if it is expanded.

NA	TRBV6-4	NA	TRBJ2-1	TGTGCCAGCAGTACTGAGGGAGGATCCTACAATGAGCAGTTCTTC	CASSTEGGSYNEQFF
NA	TRBV27	NA	TRBJ2-1	TGTGCCAGCAGTTTCAGGTTCAATGAGCAGTTCTTC	CASSFRFNEQFF
NA	TRBV7-6	TRBD2	TRBJ2-2	TGTGCCAGCAGCTACGGGGGGGAACTCACCGGGGAGCTGTTTTTT	CASSYGGELTGELFF
NA	TRBV9	TRBD1	TRBJ2-7	TGTGCCAGCAGCGTAGAGGGGGCCTTTTCCTCCTACGAGCAGTACTTC	CASSVEGAFSSYEQYF
NA	TRBV19	TRBD1	TRBJ1-1	TGTGCCAGCCCGGGACAGGGGGACACTGAAGCTTTCTTT	CASPGQGDTEAFF
NA	TRBV7-2	NA	TRBJ1-1	TGTGCCAGCAGCCCTACGAGGACTGAAGCTTTCTTT	CASSPTRTEAFF
NA	TRBV6-4	TRBD2	TRBJ2-3	TGTGCCAGCAGTGACTCTAGCGGGGGCGGCACAGATACGCAGTATTTT	CASSDSSGGGTDTQYF
NA	TRBV19	TRBD1	TRBJ2-3	TGTGCCAGTAGTATGGGACAGCTCACAGATACGCAGTATTTT	CASSMGQLTDTQYF
NA	TRBV9	TRBD2	TRBJ2-1	TGTGCCAGCAGCACGGCGGGGGATGAGCAGTTCTTC	CASSTAGDEQFF
NA	TRBV7-9	NA	TRBJ1-1	TGTGCCAGCAGCTTAAACTCACTCAAGAACACTGAAGCTTTCTTT	CASSLNSLKNTEAFF
NA	TRBV5-1	NA	TRBJ2-7	TGCGCCAGCAGCTTGTTGGGGCGTGACGAGCAGTACTTC	CASSLLGRDEQYF
NA	TRBV7-2	TRBD1	TRBJ2-5	TGTGCCAGCAGTCAGGGACAGGGGAAGGGGACCCAGTACTTC	CASSQGQGKGTQYF
few	TRBV7-8	TRBD2	TRBJ2-7	TGTGCCAGCAGCTTATCGACTAGCGGCTACTACGAGCAGTACTTC	CASSLSTSGYYEQYF
NA	TRBV19	NA	TRBJ2-5	TGTGTCAGTAGGGTGGGGCTCCCGACGGATGAGACCCAGTACTTC	CVSRVGLPTDETQYF
few	TRBV2	NA	TRBJ2-7	TGTGCCAGCGGTAGACAGGCCTACGAGCAGTACTTC	CASGRQAYEQYF
NA	TRBV29-1	TRBD2	TRBJ2-1	TGCAGCGTTGTAGCGGGAGGTAACTACAATGAGCAGTTCTTC	CSVVAGGNYNEQFF
NA	TRBV11-2	TRBD1	TRBJ2-1	TGTGCCAGCAAGGGACAGGGGGCTTACAATGAGCAGTTCTTC	CASKGQGAYNEQFF